This TCR beta chain derives from a study of T cells in Graves' hyperthyroidism and ophthalmopathy (dated by TCRdb to between 2018 and 2021). With regard to the full study: To identify distinguishing TCR V-J signatures, a discovery cohort of some 99 patients was used, comprising fewer than 45 with Graves' ophthalmopathy and 57 with stable Graves' hyperthyroidism. The study also compared thyroid tissue and blood T-cell repertoires from roughly six Graves' hyperthyroidism patients. The 90 or so discovery patients were randomly split 7:3 into training and test sets. Prospective prediction of ophthalmopathy was tested in an independent validation cohort consisting of 18 hyperthyroidism patients and 15 or so patients who later progressed to ophthalmopathy. The paper describes TCR Vbeta CDR3 sequencing of around 140 peripheral blood samples, made up of roughly 45 ophthalmopathy patients, approximately 73 hyperthyroidism patients and 17 progressor patients. Once sampling was done, hyperthyroidism patients were given methimazole at a starting dose of 30 mg daily, whereas ophthalmopathy patients were given high-dose intravenous methylprednisolone.

In the case of this clonotype: The antigen this receptor binds is unknown. No quality values exist for individual bases; no much larger clone is one base distant.

Overall study outcomes, separate from this receptor: A 13 V-J signature model separated ophthalmopathy from stable hyperthyroidism, with 87.88% sensitivity and roughly 81% specificity in cross-validation and 80%/75% in testing. No statistical method was used to fix the sample size in advance, and group allocation was not hidden from the investigators. Most expanded thyroid clonotypes (frequency above 0.001) were also detected in blood, a finding suggesting that blood repertoires may reflect thyroid immune responses. In validation, the model predicted progression to ophthalmopathy a median of approximately 6.3 months before onset, with roughly 71% sensitivity and roughly 73% specificity.

The TCR beta CDR3 regions were amplified from RNA transcripts. For the first round of RT-PCR on the TCR CDR3, the HTBI primer set was used together with the Qiagen OneStep RT-PCR kit. The libraries were constructed in a second round of multiplex PCR and then size-selected and purified. Sequencing of the libraries was done on an Illumina HiSeq2000 using paired-end 100 bp reads. The published analysis was carried out like this. Raw data were processed with SOAPnuke, discarding reads with adapters, uncalled bases, mean Phred below 15, or no exact constant-primer or identifier match. COPE v1.2.5 was used to merge the high-quality paired reads, and each unique nucleotide sequence was defined as a clonotype. MiTCR v1.1 was used to align clonotypes to the IMGT TRBV, TRBD and TRBJ reference segments. Analysis was restricted to V-J combinations with a frequency above 0.0001, which covered about 99% of repertoires. A TCS score was defined as the ratio between F50 (clonal expansion) and ExV (chaos), using BLOSUM62-based TCRdist between CDR3 peptides within each V-J. Welch's t-statistics and random forest reduced around 510 V-J features to about 13, which were used in a naive Bayes classifier (R e1071). TCRdb ran its own pipeline on the public reads, namely fastp trimming at Q25 and MiXCR clone calling, and kept in-frame beta chains. Records with the same CDR3 protein are collapsed into one entry carrying the most frequent genes and DNA. TCRdb's processing, not the authors' own work, is the source of the V and J calls. The sample table records approximately 560,000 distinct CDR3 sequences; about 43% of these occur just once. Approximately 8.2% of the sample rests with the top ten.

Between the V and J ends, shortened by 7 bases and 1 base respectively, the junction contains 8 bases. From a lookup of the germline V gene, CDR1 and CDR2 are SQVTM and ANQGSEA. The CDR3 sequence holds 11 residues, the cysteine and phenylalanine included. The CDR3 DNA has 33 bases and is translated from base 1. A patient counted as having stable Graves' hyperthyroidism if no progression to ophthalmopathy occurred over 18 months of follow-up. Hyperthyroidism patients were newly diagnosed, with disease duration under 2 months, and aged 18 to 65 years. Any patient with an uncontrolled infection, another autoimmune disease, pregnancy or lactation was excluded. Clinical symptoms, serum thyroxine and TRAb, thyroid ultrasound, and orbital computed tomography formed the basis for the diagnoses. Total RNA was extracted using Trizol reagent, and RNA quality was assessed on an Agilent 2100 Bioanalyzer.

This clonotype was obtained from a woman between 18 and 29 years old with Graves' hyperthyroidism. Donor details come from another sample of the same person, matched by shared clones. The receptor chain draws on TRBV29-1 and TRBJ2-7; there is no confident call for the D gene. Specimen: peripheral blood or thyroid tissue (not recorded which). In nucleotides, the sequence is TGCAGCGGGACCGATTCCTACGAGCAGTACTTC. It translates as CSGTDSYEQYF.